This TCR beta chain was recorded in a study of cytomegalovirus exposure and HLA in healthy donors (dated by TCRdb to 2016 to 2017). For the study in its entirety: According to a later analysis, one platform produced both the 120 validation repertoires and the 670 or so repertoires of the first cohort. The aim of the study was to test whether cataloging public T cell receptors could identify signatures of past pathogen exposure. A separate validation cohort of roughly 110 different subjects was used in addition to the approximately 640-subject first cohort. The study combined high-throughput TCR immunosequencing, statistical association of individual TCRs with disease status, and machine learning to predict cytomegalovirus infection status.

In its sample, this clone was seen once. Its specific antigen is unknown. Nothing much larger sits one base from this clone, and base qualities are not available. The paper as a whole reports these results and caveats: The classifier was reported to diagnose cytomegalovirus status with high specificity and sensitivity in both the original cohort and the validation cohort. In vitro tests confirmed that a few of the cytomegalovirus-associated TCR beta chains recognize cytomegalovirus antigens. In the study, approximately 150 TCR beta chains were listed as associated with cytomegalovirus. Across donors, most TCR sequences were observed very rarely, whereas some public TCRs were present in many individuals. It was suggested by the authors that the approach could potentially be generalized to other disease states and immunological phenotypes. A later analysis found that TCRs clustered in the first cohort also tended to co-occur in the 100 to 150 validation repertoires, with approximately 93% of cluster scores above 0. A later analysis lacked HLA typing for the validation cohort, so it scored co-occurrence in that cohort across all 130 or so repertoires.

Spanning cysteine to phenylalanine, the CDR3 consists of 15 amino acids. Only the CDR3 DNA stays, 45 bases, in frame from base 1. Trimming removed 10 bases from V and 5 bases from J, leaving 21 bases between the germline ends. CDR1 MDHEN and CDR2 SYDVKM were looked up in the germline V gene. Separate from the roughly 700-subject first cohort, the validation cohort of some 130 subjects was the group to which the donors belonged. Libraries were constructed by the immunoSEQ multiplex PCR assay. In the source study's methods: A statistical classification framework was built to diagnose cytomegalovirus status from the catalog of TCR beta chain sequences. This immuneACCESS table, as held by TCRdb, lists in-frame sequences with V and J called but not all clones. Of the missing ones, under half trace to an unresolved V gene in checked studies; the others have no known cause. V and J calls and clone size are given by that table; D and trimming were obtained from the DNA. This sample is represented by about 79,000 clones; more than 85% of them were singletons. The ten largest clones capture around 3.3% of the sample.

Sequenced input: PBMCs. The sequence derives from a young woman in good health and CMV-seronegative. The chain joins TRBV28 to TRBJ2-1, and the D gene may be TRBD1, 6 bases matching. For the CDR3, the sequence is CATHHQGNRHNEQFF. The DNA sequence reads TGTGCCACCCACCACCAGGGGAATCGCCACAATGAGCAGTTCTTC.